The following is a T cell receptor (beta chain) sequence with its context. Its antigen is not known. The data stem from a study of cytomegalovirus exposure and HLA in healthy donors. The study's findings and limits: Within an earlier analysis, most TCR beta V segments proved productive either about 90% or about 30% of the time.

PCR employed 60 Vbeta and 13 Jbeta primers. Sequenced by immunoSEQ multiplex PCR; TCRdb stores in-frame clones only, minus some. The sample holds 100,000 to 150,000 clones, 75% to 85% seen once. Sequencing was carried out using PBMCs. The sequence was collected from a girl aged 2-10 years in good health and CMV-seronegative.

CDR3 sequence (DNA): TGCGCCAGCAAGGGTACAGGGTCCTACGAGCAGTACTTC. It encodes CASKGTGSYEQYF. The chain is built from TRBV5-1 and TRBJ2-7, with D possibly being TRBD1 (6 bases). CDR1 and CDR2 (germline): SGHRS, YFSETQ. The length of the CDR3 is 13 residues. The V end was cut by 6 bases, the J end by 1 base, with 11 bases between.